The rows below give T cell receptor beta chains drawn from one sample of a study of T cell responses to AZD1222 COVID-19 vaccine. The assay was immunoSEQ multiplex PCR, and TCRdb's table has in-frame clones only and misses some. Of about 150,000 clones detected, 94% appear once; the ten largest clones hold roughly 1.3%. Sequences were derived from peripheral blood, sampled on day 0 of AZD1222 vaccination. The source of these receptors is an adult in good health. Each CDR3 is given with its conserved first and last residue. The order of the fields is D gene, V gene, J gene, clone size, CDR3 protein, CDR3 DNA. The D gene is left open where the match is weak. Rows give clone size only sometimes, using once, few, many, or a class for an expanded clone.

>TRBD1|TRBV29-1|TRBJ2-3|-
CSGDRENTDTQYF
TGCAGCGGAGACAGGGAAAACACAGATACGCAGTATTTT
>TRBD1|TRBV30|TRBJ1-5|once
CAWSIGPGGFQPQHF
TGTGCCTGGAGTATCGGGCCAGGGGGCTTTCAGCCCCAGCATTTT
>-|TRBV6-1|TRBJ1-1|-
CASSEEVWGTEAFF
TGTGCCAGCAGTGAAGAGGTCTGGGGCACTGAAGCTTTCTTT
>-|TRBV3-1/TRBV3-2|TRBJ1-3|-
CASSQGSGNTIYF
TGTGCCAGCAGCCAAGGTTCTGGAAACACCATATATTTT
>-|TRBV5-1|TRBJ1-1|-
CASGWGRETEAFF
TGCGCCAGCGGTTGGGGGCGAGAGACTGAAGCTTTCTTT
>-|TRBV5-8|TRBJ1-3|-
CASSSREGNTIYF
TGTGCCAGCAGCAGCCGGGAGGGAAACACCATATATTTT
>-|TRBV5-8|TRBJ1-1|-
CASSLGIWAEAFF
TGTGCCAGCAGCTTGGGGATCTGGGCTGAAGCTTTCTTT
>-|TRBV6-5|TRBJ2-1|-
CASRRDLTNEQFF
TGTGCCAGCAGGCGGGACTTGACGAATGAGCAGTTCTTC
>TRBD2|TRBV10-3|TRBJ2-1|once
CAISTSGPATINNEQFF
TGTGCCATCAGTACTAGCGGGCCTGCTACAATCAACAATGAGCAGTTCTTC
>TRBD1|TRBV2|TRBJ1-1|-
CASSADRGRNTEAFF
TGTGCCAGCAGCGCCGACAGGGGACGGAACACTGAAGCTTTCTTT
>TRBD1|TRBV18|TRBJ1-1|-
CASAQGAGDTEAFF
TGTGCCAGCGCACAGGGGGCCGGGGACACTGAAGCTTTCTTT
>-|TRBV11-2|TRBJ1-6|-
CASSLIRGDNSPLHF
TGTGCCAGCAGCTTAATACGGGGAGATAATTCACCCCTCCACTTT
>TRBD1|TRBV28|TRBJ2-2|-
CASNRGQGIAGELFF
TGTGCCAGCAATCGAGGACAGGGGATAGCCGGGGAGCTGTTTTTT
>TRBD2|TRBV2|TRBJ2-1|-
CASRSGTSGNNEQFF
TGTGCCAGCAGGTCAGGGACTAGCGGGAACAATGAGCAGTTCTTC
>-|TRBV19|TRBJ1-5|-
CASTGSGSNQPQHF
TGTGCCAGTACCGGGTCAGGGAGCAATCAGCCCCAGCATTTT
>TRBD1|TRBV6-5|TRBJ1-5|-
CASSSGQRDNQPQHF
TGTGCCAGCAGTTCGGGACAGCGGGATAATCAGCCCCAGCATTTT
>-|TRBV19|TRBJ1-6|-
CASSPRGESYNSPLHF
TGTGCCAGTAGTCCCCGGGGAGAGTCCTATAATTCACCCCTCCACTTT
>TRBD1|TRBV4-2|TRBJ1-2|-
CASSQRTTGQTSVTF
TGTGCCAGCAGCCAACGAACGACGGGACAGACATCTGTCACCTTC
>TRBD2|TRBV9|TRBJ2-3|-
CASSEIAGLYTDTQYF
TGTGCCAGCAGCGAGATAGCGGGACTCTACACAGATACGCAGTATTTT
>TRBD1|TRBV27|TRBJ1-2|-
CASRTGQYGYTF
TGTGCCAGCCGGACAGGGCAATATGGCTACACCTTC
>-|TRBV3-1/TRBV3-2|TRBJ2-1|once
CASSPSGYVYNEQFF
TGTGCCAGCAGCCCCAGCGGATACGTCTACAATGAGCAGTTCTTC
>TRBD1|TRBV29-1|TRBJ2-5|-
CSVGTGGAQETQYF
TGCAGCGTTGGAACAGGGGGCGCCCAAGAGACCCAGTACTTC
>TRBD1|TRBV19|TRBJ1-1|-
CASSSDRWNTEAFF
TGTGCCAGTAGCTCGGACAGGTGGAACACTGAAGCTTTCTTT
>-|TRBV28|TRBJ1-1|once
CASRFDASWNTEAFF
TGTGCCAGCAGATTTGACGCATCCTGGAACACTGAAGCTTTCTTT
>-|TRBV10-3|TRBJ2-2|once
CAIRANTANTGELFF
TGTGCCATCAGAGCAAACACAGCGAACACCGGGGAGCTGTTTTTT
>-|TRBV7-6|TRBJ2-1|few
CASSLERSLGHYNEQFF
TGTGCCAGCAGCTTAGAACGTAGCCTCGGCCACTACAATGAGCAGTTCTTC
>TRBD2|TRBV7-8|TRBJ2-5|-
CASSLVAGGWGETQYF
TGTGCCAGCAGCTTAGTAGCGGGAGGGTGGGGAGAGACCCAGTACTTC
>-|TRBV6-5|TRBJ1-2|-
CASSGNYGYTF
TGTGCCAGCTCAGGGAACTATGGCTACACCTTC
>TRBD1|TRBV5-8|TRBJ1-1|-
CASSSSGTGGTEAFF
TGTGCCAGCAGCAGCTCCGGGACAGGGGGCACTGAAGCTTTCTTT
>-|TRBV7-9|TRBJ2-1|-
CASSFLRGGHNEQFF
TGTGCCAGCAGTTTCCTTAGGGGGGGCCACAATGAGCAGTTCTTC
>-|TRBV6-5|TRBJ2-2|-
CASSYSDSYTGELFF
TGTGCCAGCAGTTACTCCGACAGTTACACCGGGGAGCTGTTTTTT
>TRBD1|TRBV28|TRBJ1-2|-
CASSPRGTGVYGYTF
TGTGCCAGCAGTCCAAGAGGGACAGGGGTATATGGCTACACCTTC
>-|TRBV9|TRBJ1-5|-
CASSVGVSWPQHF
TGTGCCAGCAGCGTAGGGGTGTCGTGGCCCCAGCATTTT
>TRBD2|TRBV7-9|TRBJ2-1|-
CASSSGGSYNEQFF
TGTGCCAGCAGCTCGGGGGGGTCCTACAATGAGCAGTTCTTC
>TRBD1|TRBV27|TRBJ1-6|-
CASRHNDRGLSPLHF
TGTGCCAGCAGACATAACGACAGGGGACTTTCACCCCTCCACTTT
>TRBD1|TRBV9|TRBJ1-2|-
CASSVAQGAYGYTF
TGTGCCAGCAGCGTAGCCCAGGGGGCCTATGGCTACACCTTC
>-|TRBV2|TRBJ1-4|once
CASRFRGTATNEKLFF
TGTGCCAGCAGATTTCGAGGAACCGCAACTAATGAAAAACTGTTTTTT
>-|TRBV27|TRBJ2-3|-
CASSFRAVPDTQYF
TGTGCCAGCAGTTTTAGAGCTGTGCCAGATACGCAGTATTTT
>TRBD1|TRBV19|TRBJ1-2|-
CASSHGTAINYGYTF
TGTGCCAGTAGCCATGGGACAGCGATAAACTATGGCTACACCTTC
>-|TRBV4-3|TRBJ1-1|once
CASSQDLWGIDTEAFF
TGCGCCAGCAGCCAAGATCTGTGGGGGATCGACACTGAAGCTTTCTTT
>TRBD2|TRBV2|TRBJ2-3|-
CASSVGGAGSDTQYF
TGTGCCAGCAGTGTCGGGGGGGCAGGATCAGATACGCAGTATTTT
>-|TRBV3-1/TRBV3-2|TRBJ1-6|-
CASSQDGRTPLHF
TGTGCCAGCAGCCAAGATGGGAGGACACCCCTCCACTTT
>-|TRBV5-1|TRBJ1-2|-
CASSAGSENYGYTF
TGCGCCAGCAGCGCTGGGTCCGAAAACTATGGCTACACCTTC
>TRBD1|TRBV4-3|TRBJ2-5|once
CASSHPGQVGETQYF
TGCGCCAGCAGCCACCCCGGACAGGTAGGGGAGACCCAGTACTTC
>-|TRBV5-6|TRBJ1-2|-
CASSLGRAYYGYTF
TGTGCCAGCAGCTTAGGCCGCGCTTACTATGGCTACACCTTC
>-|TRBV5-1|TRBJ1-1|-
CASNVQGGGTEAFF
TGCGCCAGTAACGTACAGGGAGGTGGCACTGAAGCTTTCTTT
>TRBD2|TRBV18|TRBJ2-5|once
CASSPNSGSQETQYF
TGTGCCAGCTCACCAAATAGCGGGAGCCAAGAGACCCAGTACTTC
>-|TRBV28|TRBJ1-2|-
CASSPDRHNGYTF
TGTGCCAGCAGCCCCGACCGCCACAATGGCTACACCTTC
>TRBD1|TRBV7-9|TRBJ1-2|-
CASGVTGNLRYTF
TGTGCCAGCGGGGTGACAGGGAATCTCCGCTACACCTTC
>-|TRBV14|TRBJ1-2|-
CASSQDYSLGGYTF
TGTGCCAGCAGCCAAGATTACAGCTTAGGGGGCTACACCTTC
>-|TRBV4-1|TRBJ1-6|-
CASSQVSSSGHSPLHF
TGCGCCAGCAGCCAAGTATCGAGTTCAGGGCACTCACCCCTCCACTTT
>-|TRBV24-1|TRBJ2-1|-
CATAYSVEQFF
TGTGCCACCGCATATTCTGTTGAGCAGTTCTTC
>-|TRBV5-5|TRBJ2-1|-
CASSLGGPVDEQFF
TGTGCCAGCAGCTTGGGAGGGCCCGTCGATGAGCAGTTCTTC